This T cell receptor beta chain was identified in a study of T-cell memory formation after mild COVID-19. Study-level findings and limits: Clonal second-wave expansions that peaked on day 37 had unconfirmed SARS-CoV-2 specificity.

Using its own MiXCR run on the 5' RACE reads, TCRdb lists one record per CDR3 protein. This sample has 100,000 to 130,000 distinct CDR3 sequences, with approximately 15% found just once. This clonotype was observed many times. Its antigen is undetermined. Germline values: CDR1 SGHVS, CDR2 FNYEAQ. Trimming stripped 5 bases from V and 8 bases from J, with 15 bases between. The CDR3 consists of 14 residues. Sequenced sample: PBMCs or a T cell subset sorted from them (not recorded which). This receptor was obtained from a man aged 18 to 29 who had mild COVID-19 (a few samples of this study predate the infection). Cell type and time point are not known. V is TRBV7-6 and J is TRBJ1-4; no clear D gene. CDR3 sequence: CASSRSGLQEKLFF. In nucleotides, the CDR3 is TGTGCCAGCAGCAGATCAGGACTGCAGGAAAAACTGTTTTTT.